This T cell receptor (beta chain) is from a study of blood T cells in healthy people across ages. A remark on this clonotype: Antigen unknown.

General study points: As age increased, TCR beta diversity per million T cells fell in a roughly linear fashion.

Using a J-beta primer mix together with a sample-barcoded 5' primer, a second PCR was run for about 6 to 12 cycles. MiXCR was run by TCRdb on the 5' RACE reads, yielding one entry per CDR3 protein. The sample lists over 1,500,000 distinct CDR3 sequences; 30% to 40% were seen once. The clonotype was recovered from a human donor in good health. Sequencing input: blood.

The CDR3 sequence: CASSQTVRTVMGGYTF. Here the CDR3 DNA reads TGCGCCAGCAGCCAGACCGTACGGACAGTAATGGGTGGCTACACCTTC. V is TRBV4-3 and J is TRBJ1-2, with D possibly matching TRBD1 (6 bases). This CDR3 region has 16 residues. CDR1 LGHNA and CDR2 YSLEER come from the germline V gene. Trimming took off 3 bases at V and 7 bases at J, with 21 bases between the two ends.